In this sample, the clone carrying this T cell receptor beta chain turned up once. Per the original data handling: Estimation of nucleated cell counts relied on the amplification of reference gene primers. The protocol was immunoSEQ multiplex PCR, while the TCRdb copy is restricted to in-frame clones and leaves out a portion. The V and J calls and clone size come from that table; D and trimming were worked out from the DNA. The data show 40,000 or so clones, 92% seen once. The source of the sample is a study of blood T cell repertoires in COVID-19. Across the whole study: Some COVID-19 samples were acute and others convalescent; all came from the United States, Italy and Spain. From T cells, B-cell-depleted T cells, or PBMCs came the material, which was cDNA or gDNA.

V gave up 0 bases and J gave up 8 bases, with 8 bases separating them. Per germline, CDR1 SGHAT and CDR2 FQNNGV. The CDR3 is made up of 14 amino acids. Sequences were obtained from peripheral blood. This sequence was found in a human donor in a cohort sampled during active COVID-19. This chain uses TRBV11-2 with TRBJ1-6; D remains ambiguous. The CDR3 DNA follows: TGTGCCAGCAGCTTAGAAGGCGGATATTCACCCCTCCACTTT. Translation gives CASSLEGGYSPLHF.